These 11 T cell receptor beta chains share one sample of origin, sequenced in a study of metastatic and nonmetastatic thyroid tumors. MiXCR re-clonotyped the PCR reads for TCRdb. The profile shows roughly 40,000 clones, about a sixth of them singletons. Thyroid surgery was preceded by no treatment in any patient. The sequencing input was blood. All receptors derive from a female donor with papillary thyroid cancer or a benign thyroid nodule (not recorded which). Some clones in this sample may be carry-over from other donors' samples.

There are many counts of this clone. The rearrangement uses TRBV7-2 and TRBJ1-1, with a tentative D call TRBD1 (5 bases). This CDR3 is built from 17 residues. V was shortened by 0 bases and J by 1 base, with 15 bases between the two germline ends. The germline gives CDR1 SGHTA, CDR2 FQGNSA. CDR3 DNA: TGTGCCAGCAGCTTAGCCCCGGCAGGGCCGGGGAACACTGAAGCTTTCTTT. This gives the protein CASSLAPAGPGNTEAFF.

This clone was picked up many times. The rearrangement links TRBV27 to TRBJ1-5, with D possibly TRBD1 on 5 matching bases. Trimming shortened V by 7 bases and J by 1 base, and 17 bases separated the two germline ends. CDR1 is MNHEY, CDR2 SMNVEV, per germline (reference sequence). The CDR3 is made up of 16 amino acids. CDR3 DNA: TGTGCCAGCACCTATCGCTATAGGGGAAGCAATCAGCCCCAGCATTTT. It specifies CASTYRYRGSNQPQHF.

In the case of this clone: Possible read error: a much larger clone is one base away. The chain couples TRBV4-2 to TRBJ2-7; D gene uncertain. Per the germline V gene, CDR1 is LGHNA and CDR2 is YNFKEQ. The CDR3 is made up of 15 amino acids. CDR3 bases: TGTGTCAGCAGCCAAGATTGGGGTGGCTCCTACGAGCAGTACTTC. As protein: CVSSQDWGGSYEQYF.

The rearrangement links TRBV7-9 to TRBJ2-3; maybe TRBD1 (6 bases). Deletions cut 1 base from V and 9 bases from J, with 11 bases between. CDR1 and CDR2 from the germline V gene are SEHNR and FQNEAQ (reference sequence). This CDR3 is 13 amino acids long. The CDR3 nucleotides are TGTGCCAGCAGCTTAGTGGGGACACCAACGCAGTATTTT. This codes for CASSLVGTPTQYF.

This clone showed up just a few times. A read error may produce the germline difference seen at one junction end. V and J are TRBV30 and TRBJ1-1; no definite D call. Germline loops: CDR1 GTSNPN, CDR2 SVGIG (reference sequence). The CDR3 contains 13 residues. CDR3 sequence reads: CAWFHLGNTESFF. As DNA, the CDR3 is TGTGCCTGGTTCCATCTTGGGAACACTGAATCTTTCTTC.

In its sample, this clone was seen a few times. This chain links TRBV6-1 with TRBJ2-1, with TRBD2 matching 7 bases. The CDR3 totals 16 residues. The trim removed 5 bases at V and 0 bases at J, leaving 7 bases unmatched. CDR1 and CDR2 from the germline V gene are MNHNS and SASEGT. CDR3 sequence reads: CASSSGDGSSYNEQFF. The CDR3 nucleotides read TGTGCCAGCAGTAGCGGGGACGGGAGCTCCTACAATGAGCAGTTCTTC.

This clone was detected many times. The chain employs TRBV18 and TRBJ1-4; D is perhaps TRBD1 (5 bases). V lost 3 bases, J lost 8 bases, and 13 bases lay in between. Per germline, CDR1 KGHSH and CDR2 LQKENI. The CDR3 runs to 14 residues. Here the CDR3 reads CASSPGVVGEKLFF. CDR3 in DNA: TGTGCCAGCTCACCGGGGGTCGTAGGCGAAAAACTGTTTTTT.

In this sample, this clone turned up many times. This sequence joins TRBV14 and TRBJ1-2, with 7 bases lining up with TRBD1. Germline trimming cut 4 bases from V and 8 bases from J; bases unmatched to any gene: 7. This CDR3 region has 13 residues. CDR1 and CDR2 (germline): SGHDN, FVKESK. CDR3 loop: CASSPEGALGYTF. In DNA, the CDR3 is TGTGCCAGCAGCCCGGAGGGGGCGCTGGGCTACACCTTC.

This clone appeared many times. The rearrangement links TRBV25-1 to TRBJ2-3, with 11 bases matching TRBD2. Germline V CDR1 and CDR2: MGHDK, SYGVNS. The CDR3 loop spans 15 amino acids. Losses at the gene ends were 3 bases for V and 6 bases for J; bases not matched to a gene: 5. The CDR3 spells CASSDWTSGLDTQYF. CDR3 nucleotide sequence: TGTGCCAGCAGTGACTGGACTAGCGGGCTGGATACGCAGTATTTT.

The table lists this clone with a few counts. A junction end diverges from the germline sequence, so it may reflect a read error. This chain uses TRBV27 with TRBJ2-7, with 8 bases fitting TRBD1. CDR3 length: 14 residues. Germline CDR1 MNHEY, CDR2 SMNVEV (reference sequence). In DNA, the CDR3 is TGTGCCAGCACTAAAACAGGGGGTAAATACGAGCATTACTTC. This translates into CASTKTGGKYEHYF.

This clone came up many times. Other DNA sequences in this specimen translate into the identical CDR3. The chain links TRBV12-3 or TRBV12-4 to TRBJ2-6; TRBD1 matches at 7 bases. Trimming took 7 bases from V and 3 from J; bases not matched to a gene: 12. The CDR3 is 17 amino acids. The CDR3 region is CASNLWQGVGGANVLTF. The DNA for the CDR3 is TGTGCCAGCAACTTGTGGCAGGGGGTTGGTGGGGCCAACGTCCTGACTTTC.